This section outlines one T cell receptor (beta chain) sequence together with its context. The target antigen is unknown. The donors formed part of the approximately 130-subject validation cohort, distinct from the roughly 700-subject first cohort. This specimen belongs to a study of cytomegalovirus exposure and HLA in healthy donors. The overall study: A later analysis reported the approximately 120 validation repertoires used the same platform as the approximately 650 first-cohort repertoires. Findings of the study overall: Researchers catalogued some 160 TCR beta chains as cytomegalovirus-associated. TCR sequences were mostly rare, though some public TCRs occurred in many donors.

TCRdb keeps only in-frame clones here, not all; method: immunoSEQ multiplex PCR. The table shows fewer than 120,000 clones, with approximately 90% occurring only once. V was shortened by 8 bases and J by 7 bases, with 13 bases between the two germline ends. Germline values: CDR1 MDHEN, CDR2 SYDVKM. This CDR3 comprises 12 residues. Sequencing was carried out using PBMCs. V gene TRBV28 combines with J gene TRBJ2-3, with D tentatively TRBD1 (5 bases). This clonotype was obtained from a woman between 18 and 30 years old in good health and CMV-seronegative. CDR3 residues: CASRWTTNTQYF. In nucleotides, the CDR3 is TGTGCCAGCCGTTGGACAACTAATACGCAGTATTTT.